The clone carrying this T cell receptor beta chain has ten or more counts. No antigen is known for it. The sample belongs to a study of response to subunit inactivated influenza vaccine. General study results and limits: The authors offered the suggestion that each seasonal influenza vaccination recruits few new T cells.

Per germline, CDR1 MNHEY and CDR2 SMNVEV (reference sequence). Trimming stripped 3 bases from V and 2 bases from J, with 14 bases between. The CDR3 extends over 15 amino acids. TCRdb redid the calling of the RT-PCR reads with MiXCR, one entry per CDR3 protein. The table has around 790,000 distinct CDR3 sequences, 21% seen once; the top ten hold 10% to 13%. The clonotype was recovered from a man aged 45-65 years who received an inactivated influenza vaccine. V and J are TRBV27 and TRBJ2-7, with D perhaps matching TRBD2 (5 bases). Sequenced material: PBMCs from blood, taken 4 to 6 days after vaccination. CDR3 DNA: TGTGCCAGCAGTTTGGGCGGGCCTGGACCCTACGAGCAGTACTTC. Translated: CASSLGGPGPYEQYF.